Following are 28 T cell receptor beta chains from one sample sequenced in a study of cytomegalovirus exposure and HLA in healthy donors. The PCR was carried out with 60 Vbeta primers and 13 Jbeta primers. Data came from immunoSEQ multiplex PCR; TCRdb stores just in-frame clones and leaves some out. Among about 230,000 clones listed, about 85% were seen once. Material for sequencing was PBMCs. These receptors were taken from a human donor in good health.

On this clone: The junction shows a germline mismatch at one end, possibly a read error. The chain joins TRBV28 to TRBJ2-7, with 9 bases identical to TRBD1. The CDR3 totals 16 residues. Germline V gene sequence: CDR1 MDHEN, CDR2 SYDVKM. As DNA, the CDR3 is TGTGCCAGCAGTCCAAACCCAACAGGGGGCTCCCACGAGCAGTACTTC. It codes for CASSPNPTGGSHEQYF.

The CDR3 nucleotides read TGTGCCACCAGCAGAATTAGCGGGAGGGTTAGAGAGCAGTACTTC. Protein: CATSRISGRVREQYF. V is TRBV15 and J is TRBJ2-7; 11 bases align to TRBD2. V dropped 2 bases and J dropped 7; count of bases not matched to a gene: 7. CDR1 LNHNV and CDR2 YYDKDF come from the germline V gene (reference sequence). This CDR3 spans 15 amino acids.

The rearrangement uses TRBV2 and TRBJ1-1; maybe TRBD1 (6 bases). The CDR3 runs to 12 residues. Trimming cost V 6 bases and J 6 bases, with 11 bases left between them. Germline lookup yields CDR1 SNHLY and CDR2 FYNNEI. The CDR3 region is CASRDSRAEAFF. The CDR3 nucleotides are TGTGCCAGCAGGGACAGTCGCGCTGAAGCTTTCTTT.

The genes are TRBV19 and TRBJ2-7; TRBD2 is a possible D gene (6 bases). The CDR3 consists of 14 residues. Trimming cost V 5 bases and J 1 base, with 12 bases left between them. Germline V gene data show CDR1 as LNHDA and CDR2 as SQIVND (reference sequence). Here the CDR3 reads CASSLTDYSYEQYF. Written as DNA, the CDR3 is TGTGCCAGTAGTTTAACGGACTATTCCTACGAGCAGTACTTC.

The CDR3 reads CASSLDPRLAGIPYNEQFF. DNA of the CDR3: TGTGCCAGCAGCTTAGATCCAAGACTAGCGGGGATACCCTACAATGAGCAGTTCTTC. The V gene is TRBV11-2, the J gene TRBJ2-1; 11 nucleotides match TRBD2. Germline values: CDR1 SGHAT, CDR2 FQNNGV. Germline trimming cut 0 bases from V and 2 bases from J; bases unmatched to any gene: 9. The CDR3 consists of 19 residues.

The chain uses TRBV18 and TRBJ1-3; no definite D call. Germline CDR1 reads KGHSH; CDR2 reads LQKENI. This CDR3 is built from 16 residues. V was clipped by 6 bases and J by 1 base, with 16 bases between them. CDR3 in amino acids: CASSDFSASSGNTIYF. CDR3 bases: TGTGCCAGCTCGGACTTTTCGGCCAGTTCTGGAAACACCATATATTTT.

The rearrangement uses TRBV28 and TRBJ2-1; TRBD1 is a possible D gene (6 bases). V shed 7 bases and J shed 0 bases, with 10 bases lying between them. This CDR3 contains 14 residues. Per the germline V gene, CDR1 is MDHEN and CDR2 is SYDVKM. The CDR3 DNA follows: TGTGCCAGCAAAGAACAGGGCTCCTACAATGAGCAGTTCTTC. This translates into CASKEQGSYNEQFF.

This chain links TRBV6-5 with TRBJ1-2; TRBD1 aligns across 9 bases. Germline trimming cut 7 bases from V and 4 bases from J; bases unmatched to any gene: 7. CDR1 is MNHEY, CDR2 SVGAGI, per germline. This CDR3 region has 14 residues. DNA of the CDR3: TGTGCCAGCACCTCCGCGGGACAGGGCTATGGCTACACCTTC. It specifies CASTSAGQGYGYTF.

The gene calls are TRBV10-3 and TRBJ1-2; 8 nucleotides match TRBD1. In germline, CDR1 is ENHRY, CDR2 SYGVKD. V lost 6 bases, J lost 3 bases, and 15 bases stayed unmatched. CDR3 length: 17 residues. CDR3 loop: CAIRRTGNDDWDYGYTF. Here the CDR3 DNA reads TGTGCCATCAGGAGGACAGGGAACGACGATTGGGACTATGGCTACACCTTC.

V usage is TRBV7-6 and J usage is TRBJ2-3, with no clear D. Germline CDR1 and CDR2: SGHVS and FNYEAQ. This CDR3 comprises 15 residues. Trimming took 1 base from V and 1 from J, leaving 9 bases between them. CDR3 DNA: TGTGCCAGCAGCTTAGTCTCGTCTCGCACAGATACGCAGTATTTT. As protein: CASSLVSSRTDTQYF.

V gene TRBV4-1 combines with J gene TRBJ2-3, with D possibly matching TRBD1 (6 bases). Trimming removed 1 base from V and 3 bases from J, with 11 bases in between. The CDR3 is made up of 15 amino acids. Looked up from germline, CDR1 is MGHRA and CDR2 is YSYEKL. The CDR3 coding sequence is TGCGCCAGCAGCCAAGCCGGGCAGGGGACAGATACGCAGTATTTT. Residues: CASSQAGQGTDTQYF.

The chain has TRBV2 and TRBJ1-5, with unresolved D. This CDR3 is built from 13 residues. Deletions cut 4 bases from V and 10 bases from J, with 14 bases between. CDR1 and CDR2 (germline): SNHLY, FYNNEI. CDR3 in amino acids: CASSVDSRLPQHF. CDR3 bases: TGTGCCAGCAGTGTAGACTCCCGGCTTCCCCAGCATTTT. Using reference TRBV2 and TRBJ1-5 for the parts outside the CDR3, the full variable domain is EPEVTQTPSHQVTQMGQEVILRCVPISNHLYFYWYRQILGQKVEFLVSFYNNEISEKSEIFDDQFSVERPDGSNFTLKIRSTKLEDSAMYFCASSVDSRLPQHFGDGTRLSIL.

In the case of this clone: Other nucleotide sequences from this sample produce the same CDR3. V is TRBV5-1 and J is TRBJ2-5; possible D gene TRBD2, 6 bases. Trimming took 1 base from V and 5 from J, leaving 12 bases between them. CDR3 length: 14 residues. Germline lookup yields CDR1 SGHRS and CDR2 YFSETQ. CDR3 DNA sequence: TGCGCCAGCAGCTTGACGGGAGCTGGGGAGACCCAGTACTTC. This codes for CASSLTGAGETQYF.

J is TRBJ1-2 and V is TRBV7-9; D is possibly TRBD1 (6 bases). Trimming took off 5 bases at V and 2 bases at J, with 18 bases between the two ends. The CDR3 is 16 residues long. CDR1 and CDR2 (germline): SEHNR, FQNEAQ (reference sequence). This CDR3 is CASSPGYGGPNYGYTF. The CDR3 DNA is TGTGCCAGCAGCCCCGGTTACGGGGGGCCGAACTATGGCTACACCTTC.

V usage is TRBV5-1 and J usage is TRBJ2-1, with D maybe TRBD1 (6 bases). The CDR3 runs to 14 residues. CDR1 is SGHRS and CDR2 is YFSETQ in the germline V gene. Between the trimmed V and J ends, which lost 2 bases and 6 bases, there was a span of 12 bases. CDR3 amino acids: CASSFGTRLNEQFF. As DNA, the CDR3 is TGCGCCAGCAGCTTCGGGACACGTCTCAATGAGCAGTTCTTC.

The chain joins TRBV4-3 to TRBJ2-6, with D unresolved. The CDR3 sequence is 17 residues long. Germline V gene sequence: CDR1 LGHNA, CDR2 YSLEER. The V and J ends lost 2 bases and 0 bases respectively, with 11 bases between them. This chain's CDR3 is CASSQSAVSSGANVLTF. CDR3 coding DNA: TGCGCCAGCAGCCAATCTGCTGTTAGCTCTGGGGCCAACGTCCTGACTTTC.

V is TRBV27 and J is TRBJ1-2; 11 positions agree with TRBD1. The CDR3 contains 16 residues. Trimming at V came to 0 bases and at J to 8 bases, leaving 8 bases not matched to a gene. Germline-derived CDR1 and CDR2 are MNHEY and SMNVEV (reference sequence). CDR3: CASSLSGTGGTVGYTF. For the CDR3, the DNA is TGTGCCAGCAGTTTATCTGGGACAGGGGGAACGGTGGGCTACACCTTC.

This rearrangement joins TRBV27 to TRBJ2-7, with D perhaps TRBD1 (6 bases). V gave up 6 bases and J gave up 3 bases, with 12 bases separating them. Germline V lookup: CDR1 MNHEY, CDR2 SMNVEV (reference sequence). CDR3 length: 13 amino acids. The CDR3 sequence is CASSPPGHYEQYF. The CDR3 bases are TGTGCCAGCAGCCCCCCGGGACACTACGAGCAGTACTTC.

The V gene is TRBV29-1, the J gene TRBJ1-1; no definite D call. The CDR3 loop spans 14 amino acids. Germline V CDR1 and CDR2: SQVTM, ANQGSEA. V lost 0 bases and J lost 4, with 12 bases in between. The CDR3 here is CSVEDAGRATEAFF. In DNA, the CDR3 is TGCAGCGTTGAAGATGCGGGGAGGGCCACTGAAGCTTTCTTT.

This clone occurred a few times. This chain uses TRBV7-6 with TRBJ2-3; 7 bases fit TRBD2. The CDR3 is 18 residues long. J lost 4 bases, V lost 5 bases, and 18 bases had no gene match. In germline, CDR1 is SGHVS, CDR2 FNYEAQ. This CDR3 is CASSRWAGGEGLPDTQYF. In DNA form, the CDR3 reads TGTGCCAGCAGCCGGTGGGCTGGGGGGGAGGGCCTTCCAGATACGCAGTATTTT.

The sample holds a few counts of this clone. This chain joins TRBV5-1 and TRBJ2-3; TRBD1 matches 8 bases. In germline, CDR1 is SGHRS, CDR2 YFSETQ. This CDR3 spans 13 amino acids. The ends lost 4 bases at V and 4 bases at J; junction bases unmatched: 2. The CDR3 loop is CASSVQGADTQYF. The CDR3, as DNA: TGCGCCAGCAGCGTACAGGGGGCAGATACGCAGTATTTT.

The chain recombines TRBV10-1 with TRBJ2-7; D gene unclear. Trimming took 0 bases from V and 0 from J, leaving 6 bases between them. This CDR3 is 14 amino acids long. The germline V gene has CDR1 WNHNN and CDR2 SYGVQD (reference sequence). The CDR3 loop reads CASSESVVSYEQYF. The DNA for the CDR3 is TGCGCCAGCAGTGAGTCGGTAGTCTCCTACGAGCAGTACTTC.

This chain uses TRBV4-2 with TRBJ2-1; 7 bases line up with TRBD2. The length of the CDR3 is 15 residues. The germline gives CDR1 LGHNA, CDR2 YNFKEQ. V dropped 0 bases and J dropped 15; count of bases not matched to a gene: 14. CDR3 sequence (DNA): TGTGCCAGCAGCCAAGATGGGATTAGCGGGCTGGCTCGGTTCTTC. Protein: CASSQDGISGLARFF.

The CDR3 protein is CASSEPGQDYGYTF. Here the CDR3 DNA reads TGTGCCAGCAGTGAACCGGGACAAGACTATGGCTACACCTTC. The J gene is TRBJ1-2, the V gene TRBV6-7; the D gene is possibly TRBD1 (6 bases). TRBV6-7 is identified as an open reading frame with a role that is uncertain. This CDR3 contains 14 residues. The V end lost 5 bases, the J end lost 3 bases, and 13 bases lay between the germline ends.

CDR3: CASSLSDRYNQPQHF. The CDR3 DNA follows: TGTGCCAGCAGTTTATCCGACAGATACAATCAGCCCCAGCATTTT. The genes are TRBV28 and TRBJ1-5, with D tentatively TRBD1 (5 bases). Germline-derived CDR1 and CDR2 are MDHEN and SYDVKM. V was clipped by 1 base and J by 3 bases, with 10 bases between them. The CDR3 is 15 residues long.

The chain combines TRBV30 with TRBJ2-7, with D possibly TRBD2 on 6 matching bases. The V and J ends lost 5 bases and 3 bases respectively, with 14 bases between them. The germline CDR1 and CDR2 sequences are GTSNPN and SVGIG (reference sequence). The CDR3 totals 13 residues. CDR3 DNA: TGTGCCTGGCAGGGACTCCCAAACTACGAGCAGTACTTC. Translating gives CAWQGLPNYEQYF.

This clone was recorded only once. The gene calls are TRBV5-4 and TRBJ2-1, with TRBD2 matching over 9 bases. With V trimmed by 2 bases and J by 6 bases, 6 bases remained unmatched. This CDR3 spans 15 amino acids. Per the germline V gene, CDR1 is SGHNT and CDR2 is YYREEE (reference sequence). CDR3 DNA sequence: TGTGCCAGCAGCTTTGGGTCTAGCGGGACCAATGAGCAGTTCTTC. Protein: CASSFGSSGTNEQFF.

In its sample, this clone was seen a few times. CDR3 DNA sequence: TGTGCCAGCAGCCCGCTAAACCCCACCCGTTATGGCTACACCTTC. It codes for CASSPLNPTRYGYTF. The J gene is TRBJ1-2, the V gene TRBV27; D gene unclear. CDR1 and CDR2 from the germline V gene are MNHEY and SMNVEV (reference sequence). The CDR3 has 15 residues. V lost 6 bases to trimming and J lost 5 bases, with 19 bases between them.